The T cell receptor (beta chain) described here comes from a study of CXCR3-negative and CXCR3-positive naive CD8 T cells. The CDR3 has 14 residues. CDR1 is MDHEN and CDR2 is SYDVKM in the germline V gene. UMI-labeled 5' RACE yielded the TRB cDNA libraries. TCRdb re-called the 5' RACE reads; one entry per CDR3 protein, DNA not given. The listing contains approximately 83,000 distinct CDR3 sequences. Sequenced: naive CXCR3- CD8+ T cells from blood. As to subset: CD45RO-CCR7+CD27+CD95- naive CD8+ T cells lacking CXCR3 (TNR3-). This chain connects TRBV28 to TRBJ1-3; as DNA is missing, the TRBD1 call by TCRdb cannot be tested. The source of this sequence is a human donor in good health. Some clones in this sample may be carry-over from other donors' samples. CDR3 loop: CASSLRGVGNTIYF. Using reference TRBV28 and TRBJ1-3 for the parts outside the CDR3, the full variable domain is DVKVTQSSRYLVKRTGEKVFLECVQDMDHENMFWYRQDPGLGLRLIYFSYDVKMKEKGDIPEGYSVSREKKERFSLILESASTNQTSMYLCASSLRGVGNTIYFGEGSWLTVV.